This T cell receptor (beta chain) appears in the sequencing data of a study of graft-versus-host responses after intestinal transplantation. Study in general: Recipients were all induced with anti-thymocyte globulin, then given tacrolimus and steroids for about three years. Study-wide points: When patients had graft-donor T cell macrochimerism, their allografts held high graft-versus-host to host-versus-graft clonal ratios.

Clones were sequenced by immunoSEQ multiplex PCR, and TCRdb holds only the in-frame ones, with some missing. The sample has roughly 93,000 clones, roughly 91% seen once; the top ten hold about 0.5%. Germline V gives CDR1 SNHLY, CDR2 FYNNEI. The CDR3 spans 14 residues. Trimming removed 9 bases from V and 0 bases from J, with 14 bases in between. Concerning this clone: Antigen specificity is unknown.

V usage is TRBV2 and J usage is TRBJ1-1, with D possibly being TRBD1 (5 bases). This specimen was unstimulated CD8+ T cells sorted from spleen or lymph node cells, taken before intestinal transplant. This sequence originates from a human donor who received an intestinal transplant. CDR3 sequence reads: CARRAGSVNTEAFF. CDR3 DNA: TGTGCCAGACGAGCAGGGTCTGTGAACACTGAAGCTTTCTTT.